The 15 T cell receptor beta chains in this list originate from one sample, sequenced in a study of T cells in Graves' hyperthyroidism and ophthalmopathy. TCR beta CDR3 region amplification was performed from RNA transcripts. The TCR CDR3 first-round RT-PCR relied on the HTBI primer set. TCRdb called the multiplex PCR reads again in MiXCR, with one record for every CDR3 protein. This sample yields about 410,000 distinct CDR3 sequences, of which about 15% are seen a single time; about 18% belongs to the top ten. The source material was blood. These receptor sequences come from a young woman with Graves' ophthalmopathy.

This clonotype was counted many times. The chain combines TRBV20-1 with TRBJ2-1; D may be TRBD2 (5 bases). In germline, CDR1 is DFQATT, CDR2 SNEGSKA (reference sequence). CDR3 length equals 13 residues. V was clipped by 0 bases and J by 12 bases, with 15 bases between them. CDR3 sequence: CSARDQEDRGQFF. CDR3 sequence (DNA): TGCAGTGCTAGAGATCAAGAGGACCGGGGGCAGTTCTTC.

This clonotype was seen a few times. The gene calls are TRBV20-1 and TRBJ2-1, with D possibly matching TRBD1 (6 bases). CDR1 is DFQATT and CDR2 is SNEGSKA in the germline V gene (reference sequence). Trimming stripped 6 bases from V and 0 bases from J, with 12 bases between. The CDR3 consists of 14 residues. CDR3 bases: TGCAGTGCCCTGGACAGACACTCCTACAATGAGCAGTTCTTC. Translating gives CSALDRHSYNEQFF.

There are a few counts of this clonotype. The V call is TRBV11-2, the J call TRBJ1-2, with 8 bases matching TRBD1. The CDR3 contains 15 residues. Trimming took 5 bases from V and 2 from J; bases not matched to a gene: 7. From germline, CDR1 is SGHAT and CDR2 FQNNGV. Here the CDR3 reads CASSPQGGLNYGYTF. In DNA, the CDR3 is TGTGCCAGCAGCCCACAGGGGGGGCTGAACTATGGCTACACCTTC.

Of note for this clonotype: This sequence may be a read error, since a much larger clone differs from it by one base. The chain carries TRBV5-1 and TRBJ1-1; 9 bases are a match to TRBD1. The CDR3 totals 13 residues. V shed 7 bases and J 8 bases; nucleotides not matched to a gene: 9. Germline CDR1 and CDR2: SGHRS and YFSETQ. The CDR3 DNA follows: TGCGCCAGCGGCTATGGGACAGGGAGGGAAGCTTTCTTT. It encodes CASGYGTGREAFF.

This clonotype was detected only a few times. The chain carries TRBV4-2 and TRBJ2-1, with 8 bases aligning to TRBD1. Losses at the gene ends were 2 bases for V and 9 bases for J; bases not matched to a gene: 9. The CDR3 length is 15 residues. The germline CDR1 and CDR2 sequences are LGHNA and YNFKEQ. CDR3 region: CASSQYQGALGEQFF. CDR3 DNA: TGTGCCAGCAGCCAATACCAGGGGGCTCTGGGTGAGCAGTTCTTC.

This clonotype was detected many times. The chain employs TRBV7-9 and TRBJ1-1, with unresolved D. Trimming stripped 0 bases from V and 7 bases from J, with 12 bases between. The germline V gene has CDR1 SEHNR and CDR2 FQNEAQ (reference sequence). The CDR3 sequence is 14 residues long. Written as DNA, the CDR3 is TGTGCCAGCAGCTTAGCGGAATCAGGTGTTGAAGCTTTCTTT. Amino acid sequence: CASSLAESGVEAFF.

In regard to this clonotype: Germline is not matched at one junction end, which may reflect a read error. The chain couples TRBV19 to TRBJ2-2; D not certain. This CDR3 is 14 amino acids long. CDR1 and CDR2 (germline): LNHDA, SQIVND (reference sequence). The CDR3 region is CTSSYDTNTGELFF. CDR3 DNA sequence: TGTACCAGTAGTTACGACACAAACACCGGGGAGCTGTTTTTT. The variable domain in full, with the rest retrieved from reference TRBV19 and TRBJ2-2, is DGGITQSPKYLFRKEGQNVTLSCEQNLNHDAMYWYRQDPGQGLRLIYYSQIVNDFQKGDIAEGYSVSREKKESFPLTVTSAQKNPTAFYLCTSSYDTNTGELFFGEGSRLTVL.

J is TRBJ2-1 and V is TRBV7-9, with 8 bases aligning to TRBD2. The CDR3 has 16 amino acids. V lost 3 bases to trimming and J lost 4 bases; unmatched junction nucleotides: 8. The germline gives CDR1 SEHNR, CDR2 FQNEAQ (reference sequence). The CDR3 loop reads CASSFVSGTAYNEQFF. For the CDR3, the DNA is TGTGCCAGCAGCTTTGTTAGCGGGACGGCATACAATGAGCAGTTCTTC.

CDR3 in DNA: TGCGCCAGCAGCCAAAACCGGGGACTAGATTATTCACCCCTCCACTTT. It yields the protein CASSQNRGLDYSPLHF. The J gene is TRBJ1-6, the V gene TRBV4-1; maybe TRBD1 (5 bases). The CDR3 covers 16 residues. The germline V gene encodes CDR1 MGHRA and CDR2 YSYEKL. V was trimmed by 2 bases and J by 8 bases, leaving 16 bases between them.

This clonotype has at least ten counts. This chain uses TRBV10-3 with TRBJ2-7; D remains ambiguous. The CDR3 sequence is 18 residues long. Germline-derived CDR1 and CDR2 are ENHRY and SYGVKD. Trimming pared 0 bases from V and 1 base from J, leaving 19 bases between. CDR3 region: CAISESNYGSSPSYEQYF. CDR3 nucleotides: TGTGCCATCAGTGAGTCTAACTATGGCAGCTCACCTTCCTACGAGCAGTACTTC.

This clonotype showed up just once. J is TRBJ1-2 and V is TRBV27; the D gene is possibly TRBD1 (5 bases). This CDR3 has 14 amino acids. The germline gives CDR1 MNHEY, CDR2 SMNVEV (reference sequence). V gave up 6 bases and J gave up 7 bases, with 18 bases separating them. The CDR3 loop is CASRNGGEGGGYTF. The DNA of the CDR3 is TGTGCCAGCAGGAACGGGGGAGAGGGTGGTGGCTACACCTTC.

This clonotype has at least ten counts. The chain couples TRBV2 to TRBJ2-2; D perhaps matches TRBD2 (6 bases). Germline CDR1 and CDR2: SNHLY and FYNNEI. There are 15 residues in the CDR3. Trimming took 3 bases from V and 7 from J, leaving 15 bases between them. DNA of the CDR3: TGTGCCAGCAGTGATTCCCGGAGGGTGGTCGGGGAGCTGTTTTTT. It specifies CASSDSRRVVGELFF.

This clonotype was recorded many times. The rearrangement joins TRBV27 to TRBJ2-7, with D perhaps matching TRBD1 or TRBD2 (6 bases each). V shed 8 bases and J shed 2 bases, with 19 bases lying between them. Per germline, CDR1 MNHEY and CDR2 SMNVEV (reference sequence). There are 15 residues in the CDR3. The CDR3 DNA sequence: TGTGCCAGCTCAAAACGGGGGCCCTCCCCCTACGAGCAGTACTTC. This encodes CASSKRGPSPYEQYF.

This clonotype was counted only a few times. The rearrangement joins TRBV27 to TRBJ2-7; TRBD1 might be the D (5 bases). Germline values: CDR1 MNHEY, CDR2 SMNVEV (reference sequence). Trimming shortened V by 5 bases and J by 0 bases, and 14 bases separated the two germline ends. CDR3 length: 15 amino acids. This chain's CDR3 is CASSIRARSSYEQYF. Written as DNA, the CDR3 is TGTGCCAGCAGTATCAGGGCCAGGAGCTCCTACGAGCAGTACTTC.

The CDR3 protein is CASSLPGQSSYNEQFF. The CDR3 DNA follows: TGTGCCAGCAGCTTACCGGGACAGAGCTCCTACAATGAGCAGTTCTTC. The chain employs TRBV5-4 and TRBJ2-1; 7 bases map to TRBD1. The CDR3 sequence is 16 residues long. The V segment lost 2 bases and the J segment 0 bases; nucleotides outside the gene matches: 5. Germline lookup yields CDR1 SGHNT and CDR2 YYREEE (reference sequence).